This record concerns one T cell receptor beta chain sequence. No antigen is known for it. This record belongs to a study of cytomegalovirus exposure and HLA in healthy donors. Study findings and constraints: For cytomegalovirus status, the classifier reportedly gave diagnoses with high specificity and sensitivity.

PCR employed 60 Vbeta and 13 Jbeta primers. Assay: immunoSEQ multiplex PCR; the TCRdb copy retains only in-frame clones and omits some. The table records some 130,000 clones, around 72% of them present only once. Sequencing used PBMCs. The clonotype comes from a woman aged 40 to 50 in good health and CMV-seronegative.

CDR3 coding DNA: TGTGCCAGCAGTGAGAAGGGAGGGGATTTCTATGGCTACACCTTC. As protein: CASSEKGGDFYGYTF. V is TRBV6-4 and J is TRBJ1-2; D may be TRBD1 (5 bases). This CDR3 region has 15 residues. V lost 3 bases to trimming and J lost 4 bases, with 15 bases between them. CDR1 is MRHNA and CDR2 is SNTAGT in the germline V gene.